The clone carrying this TCR beta chain was recorded once. Its target is not known. PCR used 60 Vbeta primers and 13 Jbeta primers. The method was immunoSEQ multiplex PCR; TCRdb's version includes in-frame clones alone and lacks a portion of them. The sample yields under 150,000 clones, more than 75% seen once. The data derive from a study of cytomegalovirus exposure and HLA in healthy donors. V dropped 4 bases and J dropped 2 bases, with 12 bases sitting between them. CDR1 and CDR2 from the germline V gene are SNHLY and FYNNEI. The CDR3 covers 14 residues. Findings and caveats of the study: It was reported that the classifier diagnosed cytomegalovirus status with high specificity and sensitivity in both the original and validation cohorts. Of the V segments, some could not be distinguished, including TRBV6-2 and TRBV6-3, and were excluded. It was only CMV serostatus that was available as immune exposure information. The authors later linked a missense DCLRE1C variant to TCR beta V- and J-gene trimming.

The sequence was obtained from a woman aged 45 to 65 in good health and CMV-seropositive. Sequences were obtained from PBMCs. This sequence joins TRBV2 and TRBJ2-7; D remains unclear. The CDR3 is CASSGERNPYEQYF. Written as DNA, the CDR3 is TGTGCCAGCAGTGGTGAGAGGAACCCCTACGAGCAGTACTTC.